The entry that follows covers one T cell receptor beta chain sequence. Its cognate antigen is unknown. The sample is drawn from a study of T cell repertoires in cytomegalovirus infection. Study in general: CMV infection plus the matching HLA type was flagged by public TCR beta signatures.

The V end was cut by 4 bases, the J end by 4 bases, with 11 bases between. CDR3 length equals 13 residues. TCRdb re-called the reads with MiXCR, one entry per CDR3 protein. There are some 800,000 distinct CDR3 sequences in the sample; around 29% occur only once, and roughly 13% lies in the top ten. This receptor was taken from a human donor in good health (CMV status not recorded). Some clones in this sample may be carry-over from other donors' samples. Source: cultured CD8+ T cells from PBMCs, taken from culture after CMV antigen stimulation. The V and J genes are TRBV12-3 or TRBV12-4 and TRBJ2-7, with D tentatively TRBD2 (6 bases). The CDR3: CASSWRAFYEQYF. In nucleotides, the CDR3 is TGTGCCAGCAGTTGGAGGGCTTTTTACGAGCAGTACTTC.